This T cell receptor beta chain appears in the sequencing data of a study of T cell repertoires in cytomegalovirus infection. Study context: From public TCR beta signatures came an indication of both CMV infection and matching HLA type.

TCRdb used MiXCR to reprocess the reads, holding one entry per CDR3 protein. The sample carries some 800,000 distinct CDR3 sequences, around a third recorded once. This clonotype was found many times. The target antigen is unknown. Germline-derived CDR1 and CDR2 are MNHNS and SASEGT. The CDR3 is 16 residues long. V shed 1 base and J shed 4 bases, with 16 bases lying between them. The sample in question was cultured CD8+ T cells from PBMCs, obtained from culture after CMV antigen stimulation. The TCR was taken from a human donor in good health (CMV status not recorded). Some clones in this sample may be carry-over from other donors' samples. The chain joins TRBV6-1 to TRBJ1-2; weak D call: TRBD1 (5 bases). The CDR3 region is CASSEVRGGRGYGYTF. The CDR3 coding sequence is TGTGCCAGCAGTGAAGTAAGGGGAGGACGCGGCTATGGCTACACCTTC.